This T cell receptor (beta chain) came from a study of breast tumors, draining lymph nodes, adjacent tissues. Study-level points and caveats: Tumor and nontumor repertoires were significantly more similar in luminal-like than in basal-like breast cancer. Tumors had less TCR diversity than lymph nodes, more than nontumor tissue. Tumor T cell lymph node origin was a supported hypothesis, not proven. Most tumor T cells seemingly derive from lymph node, then expand in tumor.

The CDR3 is 15 amino acids. J was trimmed by 9 bases and V by 7 bases; bases with no gene match: 9. Germline V CDR1 and CDR2: SNHLY, FYNNEI. Axillary draining lymph nodes of breast cancer patients supplied the node samples. From the multiplex PCR reads, TCRdb called clonotypes with MiXCR, one entry per CDR3 protein. The data hold about 300,000 distinct CDR3 sequences, with about 33% observed a single time. This clonotype occurred many times. Its cognate antigen is unknown. The source is a female donor with breast cancer. Some clones in this sample may be carry-over from other donors' samples. The V and J genes are TRBV2 and TRBJ1-6; 10 nucleotides align to TRBD1. Sequencing used axillary lymph node tissue. The chain's CDR3 is CASTTAGQGSSPLHF. CDR3 nucleotides: TGTGCCAGCACAACGGCGGGACAGGGGAGTTCACCCCTCCACTTT.